These 10 T cell receptor beta chains were all obtained from the same sample, sequenced in a study of type 1 regulatory T cells. TCRdb processed the reads anew with MiXCR; each CDR3 protein has one entry. The repertoire holds approximately 20,000 distinct CDR3 sequences, with about a tenth as singletons. Material for sequencing was CD4+ T cells, either the whole sample or a sorted fraction (not recorded which). The receptor set was obtained from a human donor in good health.

As for this clonotype: One end of the junction fails to match germline, which may point to a read error. The CDR3: CAGSSEGGTGELFF. The DNA of the CDR3 is TGTGCCGGCAGCTCAGAGGGGGGCACCGGGGAGCTGTTTTTT. V gene TRBV9 combines with J gene TRBJ2-2; either TRBD1 or TRBD2 may supply D (6 bases each). Germline loops: CDR1 SGDLS, CDR2 YYNGEE. This CDR3 has 14 amino acids.

This clonotype was detected many times. The V gene is TRBV3-1, the J gene TRBJ2-7; no clear D. V lost 3 bases, J lost 6 bases, and 6 bases lay in between. The CDR3 sequence is 11 residues long. CDR1 is LGHDT, CDR2 YNNKEL, per germline (reference sequence). This CDR3 is CASSHTAEQYF. The CDR3 bases are TGTGCCAGCAGCCATACAGCCGAGCAGTACTTC.

The sample holds many counts of this clonotype. J is TRBJ1-1 and V is TRBV24-1, with a possible D match to TRBD1 (5 bases). V lost 5 bases and J lost 6, with 21 bases in between. The CDR3 consists of 16 residues. Germline V gene lookup returns CDR1 KGHDR and CDR2 SFDVKD. CDR3 DNA: TGTGCCACCAGTGCTGGAGGGCAGGGCAAGTACGCTGAAGCTTTCTTT. This translates into CATSAGGQGKYAEAFF.

This clonotype came up many times. V and J are TRBV6-5 and TRBJ1-6, with 9 positions matching TRBD1. The CDR3 is 15 amino acids. V was clipped by 6 bases and J by 8 bases; unmatched bases: 8. Germline loops: CDR1 MNHEY, CDR2 SVGAGI. In DNA form, the CDR3 reads TGTGCCAGCAGGACAACCTGGACAGGGGATTCACCCCTCCACTTT. It translates to CASRTTWTGDSPLHF.

Points on this clonotype: One base away lies a much larger clone, so this may be a sequencing read error. The chain couples TRBV7-6 to TRBJ2-7; 8 bases align to TRBD2. The germline V gene has CDR1 SGHVS and CDR2 FNYEAQ. CDR3 length: 16 residues. The CDR3 loop is CVSSPTGTSGSYEQYF. In nucleotides, the CDR3 is TGTGTCAGCAGCCCTACTGGAACTAGCGGCTCCTACGAGCAGTACTTC.

This clonotype showed up just a few times. The chain links TRBV4-2 to TRBJ2-1, with 12 bases aligning to TRBD2. Losses at the gene ends were 4 bases for V and 5 bases for J; bases not matched to a gene: 12. CDR3 length: 18 residues. In germline, CDR1 is LGHNA, CDR2 YNFKEQ. Here the CDR3 reads CASSRSQTSGRIDNEQFF. Written as DNA, the CDR3 is TGTGCCAGCAGCCGGTCGCAGACTAGCGGGAGAATTGACAATGAGCAGTTCTTC.

A few counts support this clonotype. The junction departs from the called germline gene at one end, perhaps through a read error. This chain joins TRBV7-2 and TRBJ2-7, with 9 bases fitting TRBD2. CDR3 length: 14 residues. Germline CDR1 is SGHTA and CDR2 is FQGNSA. CDR3 DNA sequence: TGTGCCAGCAGCTTAGAGCGGGGGGCGTACGCGCAGTACTTC. This gives the protein CASSLERGAYAQYF.

The chain joins TRBV5-1 to TRBJ1-6; unclear D gene. With 0 bases removed from V and 7 bases from J, the gap between germline ends came to 11 bases. Looked up from germline, CDR1 is SGHRS and CDR2 is YFSETQ. The CDR3 covers 15 residues. In DNA form, the CDR3 reads TGCGCCAGCAGCTTGGATGGAGCGAGGAATTCACCCCTCCACTTT. Translation gives CASSLDGARNSPLHF. Combining the CDR3 with reference TRBV5-1 and TRBJ1-6 gives the whole variable domain KAGVTQTPRYLIKTRGQQVTLSCSPISGHRSVSWYQQTPGQGLQFLFEYFSETQRNKGNFPGRFSGRQFSNSRSEMNVSTLELGDSALYLCASSLDGARNSPLHFGNGTRLTVT.

At least ten counts were recorded for this clonotype. The chain has TRBV29-1 and TRBJ1-4; D not certain. CDR1 is SQVTM, CDR2 ANQGSEA, per germline. The CDR3 is made up of 14 amino acids. The V end lost 5 bases, the J end lost 7 bases, and 17 bases lay between the germline ends. The CDR3 reads CSVRSWAGPEKLFF. Here the CDR3 DNA reads TGCAGCGTTCGGTCGTGGGCGGGTCCTGAAAAACTGTTTTTT.

This clonotype was counted a few times. The chain employs TRBV11-2 and TRBJ2-3; D might be TRBD1 (6 bases). Trimming shortened V by 5 bases and J by 7 bases, and 13 bases separated the two germline ends. The CDR3 loop spans 13 amino acids. The V gene's germline CDR1 is SGHAT and CDR2 FQNNGV. CDR3 DNA: TGTGCCAGCAGCGTGGACAGTGGACATACGCAGTATTTT. It encodes CASSVDSGHTQYF.